This entry is about one TCR beta chain. Its matching antigen is unknown. TCRdb keeps only in-frame clones here, not all; method: immunoSEQ multiplex PCR. In the table there are roughly 18,000 clones, roughly four fifths of which are singletons. The data belong to a study of lymphopenia after photon versus proton radiotherapy. General study findings and limits: A bigger post-nadir fall in TCR diversity correlated inversely with survival time in deceased patients.

The CDR3 covers 18 residues. CDR1 and CDR2 (germline): MGHDK, SYGVNS. J was trimmed by 7 bases and V by 3 bases; bases with no gene match: 16. The chain joins TRBV25-1 to TRBJ2-7; 12 bases are a match to TRBD2. The receptor was isolated from a woman aged 45-60 years with pancreatic cancer. Sequences were derived from peripheral blood, sampled from a patient treated with photon-based radiotherapy. The CDR3 loop reads CASSDYPGTSGSVGEQYF. CDR3 bases: TGTGCCAGCAGTGATTACCCAGGGACTAGCGGGTCCGTTGGGGAGCAGTACTTC.